These 19 T cell receptor beta chains were sequenced from one sample in a study of lymphopenia after photon versus proton radiotherapy. Only in-frame clones appear in the TCRdb table, and some are missing; sequencing was by immunoSEQ multiplex PCR. The data hold tens of thousands of clones, with roughly 85% observed a single time. The specimen comprised peripheral blood, sampled from a patient treated with proton-based radiotherapy. These receptors originate from a woman aged 65 to 85 with pancreatic cancer.

This clone was observed a single time. J is TRBJ2-7 and V is TRBV5-1; TRBD1 might be the D (6 bases). V shed 6 bases and J shed 3 bases, with 13 bases lying between them. The CDR3 has 13 amino acids. CDR1 and CDR2 from the germline V gene are SGHRS and YFSETQ. The CDR3 bases are TGCGCCAGCAACCAGGACAGTCTCTACGAGCAGTACTTC. Translated, it gives CASNQDSLYEQYF.

This chain links TRBV18 with TRBJ1-3; D may be TRBD1 (5 bases). Germline CDR1 and CDR2: KGHSH and LQKENI. V shed 0 bases and J shed 3 bases, with 12 bases lying between them. CDR3 length: 16 residues. The CDR3: CASSPPSRVYGNTIYF. As DNA, the CDR3 is TGTGCCAGCTCACCACCGAGCAGGGTGTATGGAAACACCATATATTTT. Full variable domain (rest looked up from reference TRBV18 and TRBJ1-3): NAGVMQNPRHLVRRRGQEARLRCSPMKGHSHVYWYRQLPEEGLKFMVYLQKENIIDESGMPKERFSAEFPKEGPSILRIQQVVRGDSAAYFCASSPPSRVYGNTIYFGEGSWLTVV.

The rearrangement joins TRBV29-1 to TRBJ2-7, with D perhaps matching TRBD2 (7 bases). With 4 bases removed from V and 8 bases from J, the gap between germline ends came to 18 bases. Germline V gives CDR1 SQVTM, CDR2 ANQGSEA. The CDR3 extends over 13 amino acids. The CDR3 nucleotides read TGCAGCGTTGGGGAGGGACTGGGGGCTCAGCAGTACTTC. It translates to CSVGEGLGAQQYF.

The chain uses TRBV1 and TRBJ1-6. TRBV1 is noted as a pseudogene. The CDR3 extends over 16 amino acids. CDR3 protein: CTSSQLSGTPCSPLHF. CDR3 sequence (DNA): TGCACCAGCAGCCAGTTATCTGGGACTCCCTGTTCACCCCTCCACTTT.

The CDR3 sequence: CASSSGPGDTQYF. The DNA for the CDR3 is TGTGCCAGCAGCTCCGGGCCCGGGGATACGCAGTATTTT. The rearrangement uses TRBV7-2 and TRBJ2-3; no definite D call. V shed 4 bases and J shed 6 bases, with 11 bases lying between them. Looked up from germline, CDR1 is SGHTA and CDR2 is FQGNSA. CDR3 size: 13 residues.

V and J are TRBV7-7 and TRBJ2-5; D remains ambiguous. This CDR3 spans 14 amino acids. CDR1 SSHAT and CDR2 FNYEAQ come from the germline V gene (reference sequence). DNA of the CDR3: TGTGAGACAAAGTCAGACCGGACCGAAGAGACCCAGTACTTC. Its protein is CETKSDRTEETQYF.

This clone appeared a few times. The chain carries TRBV14 and TRBJ2-7; D remains ambiguous. V dropped 1 base and J dropped 0 bases, with 19 bases sitting between them. This CDR3 region has 18 residues. Germline V lookup: CDR1 SGHDN, CDR2 FVKESK. In nucleotides, the CDR3 is TGTGCCAGCAGCCAAGGTTGGGAACTAAAAAGGAGCTCCTACGAGCAGTACTTC. It specifies CASSQGWELKRSSYEQYF.

V usage is TRBV11-1 and J usage is TRBJ2-6, with 9 positions matching TRBD1. CDR1 SGHAT and CDR2 FQDESV come from the germline V gene (reference sequence). There are 19 residues in the CDR3. V dropped 3 bases and J dropped 1; count of bases not matched to a gene: 10. This chain's CDR3 is CASSFPRDRVASGANVLTF. CDR3 DNA sequence: TGTGCCAGCAGCTTCCCCCGGGACAGGGTTGCTTCTGGGGCCAACGTCCTGACTTTC. Supplemented by reference TRBV11-1 and TRBJ2-6, the full variable domain reads EAEVAQSPRYKITEKSQAVAFWCDPISGHATLYWYRQILGQGPELLVQFQDESVVDDSQLPKDRFSAERLKGVDSTLKIQPAELGDSAMYLCASSFPRDRVASGANVLTFGAGSRLTVL.

The chain combines TRBV7-9 with TRBJ2-5; D is possibly TRBD1 (6 bases). V was clipped by 5 bases and J by 1 base, with 14 bases between them. CDR3 length equals 15 residues. Germline lookup yields CDR1 SEHNR and CDR2 FQNEAQ (reference sequence). This CDR3 reads CASSPNRDTQETQYF. Written as DNA, the CDR3 is TGTGCCAGCAGCCCCAACAGGGACACCCAAGAGACCCAGTACTTC.

The chain employs TRBV27 and TRBJ2-7, with TRBD2 identical over 13 bases. The CDR3 loop spans 16 amino acids. Trimming at V came to 5 bases and at J to 2 bases, leaving 6 bases not matched to a gene. Per germline, CDR1 MNHEY and CDR2 SMNVEV (reference sequence). The CDR3 region is CASSRLAGGFPYEQYF. The CDR3 nucleotides are TGTGCCAGCAGTCGACTAGCGGGAGGTTTCCCCTACGAGCAGTACTTC.

The chain links TRBV4-2 to TRBJ2-1, with 7 bases that match TRBD2. The CDR3 loop spans 15 amino acids. Looked up from germline, CDR1 is LGHNA and CDR2 is YNFKEQ. With V trimmed by 1 base and J by 4 bases, 4 bases remained unmatched. CDR3: CASSQGRESYNEQFF. The CDR3 nucleotides read TGTGCCAGCAGCCAAGGGCGGGAGTCGTACAATGAGCAGTTCTTC.

V gene TRBV28 combines with J gene TRBJ1-2; 7 nucleotides align to TRBD1. The length of the CDR3 is 12 residues. The germline gives CDR1 MDHEN, CDR2 SYDVKM. The V segment lost 7 bases and the J segment 7 bases; nucleotides outside the gene matches: 6. The CDR3 region has the DNA TGTGCCAGCAAGTGGACAGGCGGTGGCTACACCTTC. Amino acids: CASKWTGGGYTF.

The V call is TRBV11-3, the J call TRBJ1-1; D gene uncertain. The CDR3 has 16 amino acids. Germline V gives CDR1 SGHNT, CDR2 YENEEA. V was shortened by 0 bases and J by 0 bases, with 11 bases between the two germline ends. The CDR3: CASSLDIRQVNTEAFF. The CDR3 nucleotides are TGTGCCAGCAGCTTAGACATTCGGCAGGTGAACACTGAAGCTTTCTTT.

The chain joins TRBV2 to TRBJ2-1; D possibly uses TRBD1 or TRBD2 (5 bases each). Between the trimmed V and J ends, which lost 8 bases and 10 bases, there was a span of 12 bases. The CDR3 loop spans 11 amino acids. The V gene's germline CDR1 is SNHLY and CDR2 FYNNEI. CDR3 in amino acids: CASASGLEQFF. The CDR3 nucleotides are TGTGCCAGCGCATCGGGGCTCGAGCAGTTCTTC. The full variable domain, rest sourced from reference TRBV2 and TRBJ2-1, is EPEVTQTPSHQVTQMGQEVILRCVPISNHLYFYWYRQILGQKVEFLVSFYNNEISEKSEIFDDQFSVERPDGSNFTLKIRSTKLEDSAMYFCASASGLEQFFGPGTRLTVL.

The chain is built from TRBV6-5 and TRBJ1-1; TRBD1 matches at 8 bases. The CDR3 has 15 amino acids. V shed 3 bases, J shed 6 bases, and the junction held 9 bases outside the gene matches. Germline-derived CDR1 and CDR2 are MNHEY and SVGAGI. The CDR3 loop is CASSYGQGRTAEAFF. DNA for the CDR3: TGTGCCAGCAGTTATGGACAGGGTCGGACGGCTGAAGCTTTCTTT.

This chain links TRBV30 with TRBJ1-5; D gene unclear. This CDR3 comprises 12 residues. V lost 2 bases to trimming and J lost 11 bases, with 13 bases between them. The V gene's germline CDR1 is GTSNPN and CDR2 SVGIG (reference sequence). This chain's CDR3 is CAWSFLTGAQHF. The CDR3 DNA follows: TGTGCCTGGAGTTTCCTAACCGGGGCCCAGCATTTT. Drawing the rest from reference TRBV30 and TRBJ1-5, the complete variable domain is SQTIHQWPATLVQPVGSPLSLECTVEGTSNPNLYWYRQAAGRGLQLLFYSVGIGQISSEVPQNLSASRPQDRQFILSSKKLLLSDSGFYLCAWSFLTGAQHFGDGTRLSIL.

This clone was seen more than once but under ten times. This chain links TRBV2 with TRBJ2-1, with no clear D. This CDR3 has 17 residues. Germline CDR1 is SNHLY and CDR2 is FYNNEI. The ends were cut back, 1 base at V and 0 bases at J, with 13 bases in the middle. CDR3 sequence (DNA): TGTGCCAGCAGTGAAGGGAGAGAACCTTACTCCTACAATGAGCAGTTCTTC. It encodes CASSEGREPYSYNEQFF.

V usage is TRBV11-1 and J usage is TRBJ1-4; 8 bases are shared with TRBD1. The length of the CDR3 is 14 residues. The junction had 4 bases not matched to a gene; V was cut back by 5 bases and J by 5 bases. The germline gives CDR1 SGHAT, CDR2 FQDESV (reference sequence). CDR3 sequence (DNA): TGTGCCAGCAGCCGAGGACAGGGAAATGAAAAACTGTTTTTT. It encodes CASSRGQGNEKLFF. The full variable domain, with the rest looked up from reference TRBV11-1 and TRBJ1-4, is EAEVAQSPRYKITEKSQAVAFWCDPISGHATLYWYRQILGQGPELLVQFQDESVVDDSQLPKDRFSAERLKGVDSTLKIQPAELGDSAMYLCASSRGQGNEKLFFGSGTQLSVL.

V and J are TRBV9 and TRBJ1-2; 9 bases are a match to TRBD1. V was clipped by 0 bases and J by 5 bases; unmatched bases: 5. The CDR3 length is 15 residues. Germline V gene sequence: CDR1 SGDLS, CDR2 YYNGEE. The CDR3 bases are TGTGCCAGCAGCGTAGTGCATGGGACAGGGTATGGCTACACCTTC. Protein sequence: CASSVVHGTGYGYTF.